Listed here are 10 T cell receptor beta chains from one sample, sequenced in a study of T cells expressing NK-cell markers (dated by TCRdb to 2018 to 2020). To prepare the library, 5' RACE was applied. TCRdb lists the instrument as Illumina HiSeq 2000. The reads went through TCRdb reprocessing, and each CDR3 protein sequence gets one entry with no DNA. This specimen's table enumerates approximately 550,000 distinct CDR3 sequences. Roughly 3.6% of the sample comes from the top ten. The sequencing sample was made of blood T cells: a sorted CD56 or NKG2C T cell subset, CD4+ or CD8+ T cells, or bulk PBMC T cells (not recorded which). Receptors originate from a man aged 18 to 30 in good health. Donor details come from another sample of the same person, matched by shared clones.

This chain links TRBV12-3 or TRBV12-4 with TRBJ2-1; no DNA is available, so the TRBD1 call from TCRdb remains unchecked. The CDR3 is 14 amino acids. CDR3 sequence: CASTPSFGGNEQFF.

CDR3 sequence reads: CASSLVPQGQGNSEAFF. The chain recombines TRBV5-1 with TRBJ1-1; the D call of TRBD1 rests on TCRdb alone, since no DNA is present to check it. The CDR3 has 17 amino acids. Germline V lookup: CDR1 SGHRS, CDR2 YFSETQ.

The rearrangement links TRBV30 to TRBJ2-1. The CDR3 has 13 amino acids. Looked up from germline, CDR1 is GTSNPN and CDR2 is SVGIG (reference sequence). CDR3 amino acids: CAWSVRQDNEQFF.

This chain connects TRBV10-3 to TRBJ2-3. The CDR3 runs to 15 residues. Germline V gives CDR1 ENHRY, CDR2 SYGVKD. The CDR3 loop is CAISESGQLADTQYF.

J is TRBJ1-2 and V is TRBV14. This CDR3 spans 13 amino acids. CDR1 and CDR2 from the germline V gene are SGHDN and FVKESK. The chain's CDR3 is CASSQNRNYGYTF. The entire variable domain, with the rest obtained from reference TRBV14 and TRBJ1-2, is as follows: EAGVTQFPSHSVIEKGQTVTLRCDPISGHDNLYWYRRVMGKEIKFLLHFVKESKQDESGMPNNRFLAERTGGTYSTLKVQPAELEDSGVYFCASSQNRNYGYTFGSGTRLTVV.

The chain joins TRBV20-1 to TRBJ2-5; TCRdb names TRBD2, which stays unverified in the absence of DNA. CDR1 is DFQATT and CDR2 is SNEGSKA in the germline V gene (reference sequence). The CDR3 extends over 13 amino acids. This CDR3 is CSARDGGRETQYF.

The genes are TRBV15 and TRBJ2-3; TCRdb's D gene call, TRBD1, goes unchecked for lack of DNA. Germline V gives CDR1 LNHNV, CDR2 YYDKDF (reference sequence). This CDR3 comprises 17 residues. The CDR3 region is CATSTTGTGDRTDTQYF.

The chain has TRBV27 and TRBJ2-7; TCRdb outputs TRBD2, but without DNA this stays unchecked. Per the germline V gene, CDR1 is MNHEY and CDR2 is SMNVEV (reference sequence). The CDR3 length is 12 residues. CDR3 in amino acids: CATSGTSYEQYF.

CDR3 in amino acids: CASSPGPASGSETQYF. This chain connects TRBV4-3 to TRBJ2-5; TCRdb picks TRBD2, but there is no DNA to check that call. CDR1 is LGHNA, CDR2 YSLEER, per germline. The CDR3 covers 16 residues.

The chain joins TRBV27 to TRBJ2-1; lacking DNA, the TRBD1 call made by TCRdb goes unchecked. Germline CDR1 is MNHEY and CDR2 is SMNVEV (reference sequence). The CDR3 has 14 residues. CDR3 sequence: CASKGVTQYNEQFF.